These 21 T cell receptor beta chains originate from one sample sequenced in a study of memory CD4+ T cells and cytomegalovirus serostatus. The sort gate was single viable CD3+CD4+CD8-CD45RO+ cells for memory CD4+ T cells. The table came from immunoSEQ multiplex PCR; TCRdb's copy has only in-frame clones and leaves some out. Found here are tens of thousands of clones, under 80% of them singletons; the top ten hold 0.6% to 0.65%. The sample consisted of memory CD4+ T cells from blood. Receptor source: an adult in good health and CMV-seronegative. Some clones in this sample may be carry-over from other donors' samples.

The V gene is TRBV19, the J gene TRBJ1-2; D perhaps matches TRBD1 (5 bases). The CDR3 loop spans 13 amino acids. The V gene's germline CDR1 is LNHDA and CDR2 SQIVND (reference sequence). V was cut by 3 bases and J by 3 bases, with 8 bases left in between. CDR3: CASSIRVDYGYTF. The CDR3 DNA is TGTGCCAGTAGTATCAGGGTGGACTATGGCTACACCTTC. The complete variable domain, with remaining parts taken from reference TRBV19 and TRBJ1-2, reads DGGITQSPKYLFRKEGQNVTLSCEQNLNHDAMYWYRQDPGQGLRLIYYSQIVNDFQKGDIAEGYSVSREKKESFPLTVTSAQKNPTAFYLCASSIRVDYGYTFGSGTRLTVV.

The gene calls are TRBV21-1 and TRBJ2-6. TRBV21-1 is an annotated pseudogene. This CDR3 is 16 amino acids long. The CDR3 sequence is CASSKDDPSGANVLTF. The CDR3 DNA reads as TGTGCCAGCAGCAAAGACGACCCCTCTGGGGCCAACGTCCTGACTTTC.

V usage is TRBV6-6 and J usage is TRBJ2-2; 8 bases line up with TRBD2. From germline, CDR1 is MNHNY and CDR2 SVGAGI (reference sequence). V shed 11 bases and J 1 base; nucleotides not matched to a gene: 12. CDR3 size: 16 residues. The CDR3 loop reads CAGGPGRAENTGELFF. The DNA for the CDR3 is TGTGCCGGAGGTCCCGGGAGGGCGGAGAACACCGGGGAGCTGTTTTTT.

V usage is TRBV7-2 and J usage is TRBJ2-6; tentative D call: TRBD2 (5 bases). This CDR3 has 15 residues. Germline CDR1 reads SGHTA; CDR2 reads FQGNSA. The V gene lost 9 bases and the J gene lost 1 base, with 13 bases spanning the gap. CDR3 DNA: TGTGCCAGTCGAGAGGGCGGGTCTGGGGCCAACGTCCTGACTTTC. Its translation is CASREGGSGANVLTF.

The rearrangement joins TRBV5-1 to TRBJ1-6; 8 nucleotides line up with TRBD1. The CDR3 is 14 residues long. The V segment lost 5 bases and the J segment 8 bases; nucleotides outside the gene matches: 6. Germline V lookup: CDR1 SGHRS, CDR2 YFSETQ. The CDR3 region is CASSDRGFDSPLHF. The CDR3 nucleotides are TGCGCCAGCAGTGACAGGGGTTTCGATTCACCCCTCCACTTT. Complete variable domain (other parts from reference TRBV5-1 and TRBJ1-6): KAGVTQTPRYLIKTRGQQVTLSCSPISGHRSVSWYQQTPGQGLQFLFEYFSETQRNKGNFPGRFSGRQFSNSRSEMNVSTLELGDSALYLCASSDRGFDSPLHFGNGTRLTVT.

The chain is built from TRBV15 and TRBJ2-5; 8 bases are a match to TRBD2. In germline, CDR1 is LNHNV, CDR2 YYDKDF (reference sequence). After removal of 8 bases from V and 5 bases from J, the junction contained 7 bases not matched to a gene. The CDR3 length is 13 residues. The CDR3 is CATRRGAGETQYF. The CDR3 DNA sequence: TGTGCCACCCGGCGGGGGGCTGGGGAGACCCAGTACTTC.

This rearrangement joins TRBV4-1 to TRBJ1-4; TRBD1 agrees at 8 bases. V dropped 7 bases and J dropped 8; count of bases not matched to a gene: 12. CDR3 length: 15 amino acids. Germline CDR1 MGHRA, CDR2 YSYEKL. CDR3 sequence reads: CASKRNQGAYEKLFF. DNA for the CDR3: TGCGCCAGCAAGCGGAACCAGGGGGCCTACGAAAAACTGTTTTTT.

The chain combines TRBV19 with TRBJ1-2; D gene ambiguous. The V and J ends lost 5 bases and 2 bases respectively, with 12 bases between them. This CDR3 comprises 14 residues. The germline V gene encodes CDR1 LNHDA and CDR2 SQIVND (reference sequence). CDR3 sequence (DNA): TGTGCCAGTAGTCCCAGAGCAGGCAACTATGGCTACACCTTC. This codes for CASSPRAGNYGYTF.

The J gene is TRBJ1-5, the V gene TRBV19; D perhaps matches TRBD1 (5 bases). This CDR3 is 15 amino acids long. Germline V gives CDR1 LNHDA, CDR2 SQIVND (reference sequence). Trimming pared 3 bases from V and 1 base from J, leaving 10 bases between. This chain's CDR3 is CASSMGRDSNQPQHF. The CDR3 DNA reads TGTGCCAGTAGTATGGGAAGGGACAGCAATCAGCCCCAGCATTTT. The full variable domain, in which reference TRBV19 and TRBJ1-5 provide the parts outside the CDR3, is DGGITQSPKYLFRKEGQNVTLSCEQNLNHDAMYWYRQDPGQGLRLIYYSQIVNDFQKGDIAEGYSVSREKKESFPLTVTSAQKNPTAFYLCASSMGRDSNQPQHFGDGTRLSIL.

The V gene is TRBV6-5, the J gene TRBJ2-3; TRBD2 aligns across 7 bases. This CDR3 region has 14 residues. CDR1 and CDR2 from the germline V gene are MNHEY and SVGAGI. After removal of 0 bases from V and 6 bases from J, the junction contained 3 bases not matched to a gene. The CDR3 coding sequence is TGTGCCAGCAGTTACTCAGCGGGGAGCGATACGCAGTATTTT. This encodes CASSYSAGSDTQYF.

This clone came up a few times. The rearrangement joins TRBV5-1 to TRBJ1-6; D not certain. Germline CDR1 is SGHRS and CDR2 is YFSETQ. V was shortened by 3 bases and J by 5 bases, with 12 bases between the two germline ends. There are 15 residues in the CDR3. Here the CDR3 reads CASSSGWVDNSPLHF. In nucleotides, the CDR3 is TGCGCCAGCAGCTCCGGATGGGTGGATAATTCACCCCTCCACTTT.

This clone was observed a handful of times. V gene TRBV18 combines with J gene TRBJ1-1; no reliable D call. CDR1 KGHSH and CDR2 LQKENI come from the germline V gene. The CDR3 consists of 13 residues. The V and J ends lost 2 bases and 5 bases respectively, with 9 bases between them. CDR3 in DNA: TGTGCCAGCTCACCATCTAGGAGTACTGAAGCTTTCTTT. This codes for CASSPSRSTEAFF.

The CDR3 reads CASSPSPLVGSQPQHF. Here the CDR3 DNA reads TGTGCCAGCTCACCATCCCCTTTGGTGGGCAGCCAGCCCCAGCATTTT. The V gene is TRBV18, the J gene TRBJ1-5; D not certain. The V gene's germline CDR1 is KGHSH and CDR2 LQKENI. The CDR3 contains 16 residues. Trimming removed 2 bases at V and 7 bases at J, with 18 bases between.

The chain joins TRBV9 to TRBJ2-1; maybe TRBD1 (5 bases). Germline V gene sequence: CDR1 SGDLS, CDR2 YYNGEE. This CDR3 spans 15 amino acids. Trimming took 4 bases from V and 2 from J, leaving 13 bases between them. The CDR3 sequence is CASSQQAIPYNEQFF. In nucleotides, the CDR3 is TGTGCCAGCAGCCAACAGGCGATTCCCTACAATGAGCAGTTCTTC.

This chain joins TRBV7-9 and TRBJ1-2; D gene unclear. Germline V CDR1 and CDR2: SEHNR, FQNEAQ (reference sequence). The CDR3 runs 12 residues. V shed 4 bases and J shed 8 bases, with 11 bases lying between them. CDR3 in amino acids: CASSSSAAGYTF. In DNA form, the CDR3 reads TGTGCCAGCAGCTCGTCCGCAGCGGGCTACACCTTC.

The rearrangement joins TRBV7-2 to TRBJ2-2; 10 nucleotides align to TRBD2. The CDR3 totals 17 residues. J lost 1 base, V lost 1 base, and 3 bases had no gene match. Per germline, CDR1 SGHTA and CDR2 FQGNSA. The CDR3 protein is CASSLVPSGGNTGELFF. CDR3 sequence (DNA): TGTGCCAGCAGCTTAGTCCCTAGCGGGGGGAACACCGGGGAGCTGTTTTTT.

The CDR3 loop is CASTVDRSSGQPQHF. The CDR3 coding sequence is TGTGCCAGCACTGTGGACAGGAGCTCTGGTCAGCCCCAGCATTTT. V gene TRBV2 combines with J gene TRBJ1-5; TRBD1 agrees at 7 bases. CDR1 SNHLY and CDR2 FYNNEI come from the germline V gene. Trimming at V came to 7 bases and at J to 6 bases, leaving 12 bases not matched to a gene. This CDR3 region has 15 residues.

The V gene is TRBV6-5, the J gene TRBJ1-2, with 10 bases matching TRBD1. With 6 bases clipped from V and 4 bases from J, the junction kept 5 bases outside the gene matches. Germline V CDR1 and CDR2: MNHEY, SVGAGI. The CDR3 loop spans 14 amino acids. The CDR3 DNA reads as TGTGCCAGCAGGCGGGACAGGGGCATCTATGGCTACACCTTC. The encoded protein is CASRRDRGIYGYTF.

This clone turned up a few times. The genes are TRBV5-1 and TRBJ2-2; 8 positions match TRBD1. CDR1 and CDR2 (germline): SGHRS, YFSETQ. J gave up 2 bases and V 4 bases, and 4 bases lay outside the gene matches. This CDR3 has 15 residues. CDR3 region: CASSADRVNTGELFF. In nucleotides, the CDR3 is TGCGCCAGCAGCGCGGACAGGGTTAACACCGGGGAGCTGTTTTTT.

This clone was picked up a small number of times. The rearrangement links TRBV19 to TRBJ1-2; no clear D gene. Germline CDR1 LNHDA, CDR2 SQIVND (reference sequence). CDR3 size: 15 residues. The germline V and J ends were trimmed by 1 base and 2 bases, with 11 bases remaining between them. This CDR3 is CASSIGSRGNYGYTF. CDR3 in DNA: TGTGCCAGTAGTATAGGTTCCAGAGGGAACTATGGCTACACCTTC.

The chain carries TRBV6-5 and TRBJ1-5, with D perhaps TRBD1 (5 bases). Germline values: CDR1 MNHEY, CDR2 SVGAGI. V was shortened by 1 base and J by 7 bases, with 17 bases between the two germline ends. This CDR3 is 16 amino acids long. The CDR3 nucleotides read TGTGCCAGCAGTTACTGTCTCAGGGCGATGCAGCAGCCCCAGCATTTT. This gives the protein CASSYCLRAMQQPQHF.